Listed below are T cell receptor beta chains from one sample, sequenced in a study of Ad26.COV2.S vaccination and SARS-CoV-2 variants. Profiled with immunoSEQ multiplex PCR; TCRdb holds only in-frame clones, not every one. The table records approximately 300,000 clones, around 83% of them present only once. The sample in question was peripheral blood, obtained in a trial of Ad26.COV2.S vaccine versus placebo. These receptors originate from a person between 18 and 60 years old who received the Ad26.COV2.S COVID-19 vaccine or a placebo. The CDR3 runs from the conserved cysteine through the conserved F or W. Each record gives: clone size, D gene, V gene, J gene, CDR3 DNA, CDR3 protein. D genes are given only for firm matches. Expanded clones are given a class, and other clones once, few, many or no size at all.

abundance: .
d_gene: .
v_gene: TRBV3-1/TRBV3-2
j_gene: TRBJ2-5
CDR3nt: TGTGCCAGCAGCCACATCCAAGAGACCCAGTACTTC
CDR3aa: CASSHIQETQYF

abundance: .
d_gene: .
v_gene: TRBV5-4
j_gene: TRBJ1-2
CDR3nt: TGTGCCAGCAGCCTAACCGACATGAGCAATGCCTACTATGGCTACACCTTC
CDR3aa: CASSLTDMSNAYYGYTF

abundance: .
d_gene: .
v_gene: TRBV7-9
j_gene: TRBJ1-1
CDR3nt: TGTGCCAGCAGCTTAACTGAAGCTTTCTTT
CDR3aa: CASSLTEAFF

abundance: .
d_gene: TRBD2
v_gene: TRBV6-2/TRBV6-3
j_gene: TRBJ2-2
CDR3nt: TGTGCCAGCAGTACGCTAGCGGGGGGGCGCGGGGAGCTGTTTTTT
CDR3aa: CASSTLAGGRGELFF

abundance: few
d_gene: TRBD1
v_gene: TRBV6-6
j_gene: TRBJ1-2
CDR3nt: TGTGCCAGCAGTTGGACAACAGGGGGTGGCTACACCTTC
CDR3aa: CASSWTTGGGYTF

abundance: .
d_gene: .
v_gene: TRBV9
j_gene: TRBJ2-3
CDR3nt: TGTGCCAGCAGCGTAGTGGCTAGCCCCACCCCTTCTAATACGCAGTATTTT
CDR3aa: CASSVVASPTPSNTQYF

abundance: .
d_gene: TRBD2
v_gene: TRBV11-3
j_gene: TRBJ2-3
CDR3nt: TGTGCCAGCAGCTATAGGGCGGGGGGGCGCACAGATACGCAGTATTTT
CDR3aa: CASSYRAGGRTDTQYF

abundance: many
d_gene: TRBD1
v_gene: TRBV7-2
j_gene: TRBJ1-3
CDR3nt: TGTGCCAGCAGCTCTAACCCCACACAGGGGGCATCTGGAAACACCATATATTTT
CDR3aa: CASSSNPTQGASGNTIYF

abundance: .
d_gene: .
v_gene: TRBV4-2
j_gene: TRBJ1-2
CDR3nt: TGTGCCAGCAGCCAAGTCTCGGACTATGGCTACACCTTC
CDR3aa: CASSQVSDYGYTF

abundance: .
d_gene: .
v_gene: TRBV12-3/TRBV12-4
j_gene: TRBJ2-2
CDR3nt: TGTGCCAGCAGTTTACACAGGGCCGGGGAGCTGTTTTTT
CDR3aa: CASSLHRAGELFF

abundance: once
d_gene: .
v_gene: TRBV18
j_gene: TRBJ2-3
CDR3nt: TGTGCCAGCTCACCATCCCTGCTGAGCATCGCAGATACGCAGTATTTT
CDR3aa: CASSPSLLSIADTQYF

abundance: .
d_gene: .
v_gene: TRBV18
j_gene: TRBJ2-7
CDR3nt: TGTGCCAGCTCACCACTTGGGGGCCCCGATGCCTACGAGCAGTACTTC
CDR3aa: CASSPLGGPDAYEQYF

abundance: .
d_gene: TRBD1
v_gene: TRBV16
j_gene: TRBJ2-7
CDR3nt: TGTGCCAGCAGCCAATCCCCCTGGACAGGCGAACCCTACGAGCAGTACTTC
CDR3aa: CASSQSPWTGEPYEQYF

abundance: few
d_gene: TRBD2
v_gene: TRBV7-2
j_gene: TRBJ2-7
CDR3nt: TGTGCCAGCCCACTAGCGGACAACTACGAGCAGTACTTC
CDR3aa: CASPLADNYEQYF

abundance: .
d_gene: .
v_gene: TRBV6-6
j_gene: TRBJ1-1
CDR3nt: TGTGCCAGCAGTTACTCAGGGGATCTCGCTGAAGCTTTCTTT
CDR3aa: CASSYSGDLAEAFF

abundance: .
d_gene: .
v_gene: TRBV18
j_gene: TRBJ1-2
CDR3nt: TGTGCCAGCTCCCCCCGGGACACCACGGCGGGCGGCTACACCTTC
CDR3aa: CASSPRDTTAGGYTF

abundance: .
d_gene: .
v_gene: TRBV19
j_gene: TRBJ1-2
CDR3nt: TGTGCCAGTAGTGATGGACAGCAGACATATGGCTACACCTTC
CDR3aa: CASSDGQQTYGYTF

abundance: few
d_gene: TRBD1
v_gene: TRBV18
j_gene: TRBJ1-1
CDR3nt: TGTGCCAGCTCACGGGACAGGAACACTGAAGCTTTCTTT
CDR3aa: CASSRDRNTEAFF

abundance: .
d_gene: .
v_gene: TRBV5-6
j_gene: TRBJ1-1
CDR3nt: TGTGCCAGCGGTACCCAGGGGACGTTATTTATGAACACTGAAGCTTTCTTT
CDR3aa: CASGTQGTLFMNTEAFF

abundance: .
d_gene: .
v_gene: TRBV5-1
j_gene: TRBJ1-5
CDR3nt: TGCGCCAGCAGCCAGGCAGGGAGTAGCAATCAGCCCCAGCATTTT
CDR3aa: CASSQAGSSNQPQHF

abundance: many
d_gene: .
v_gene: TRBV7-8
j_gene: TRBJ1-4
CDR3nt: TGTGCCAGCAGCTTAGCTTACTCAACTAATGAAAAACTGTTTTTT
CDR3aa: CASSLAYSTNEKLFF

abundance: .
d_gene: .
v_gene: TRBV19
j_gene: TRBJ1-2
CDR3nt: TGTGCCAGTAGTATCGACGGGCGGGACTATGGCTACACCTTC
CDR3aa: CASSIDGRDYGYTF

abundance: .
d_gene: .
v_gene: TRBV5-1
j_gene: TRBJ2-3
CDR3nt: TGCGCCAGCAGCTTGGAGACAGATACGCAGTATTTT
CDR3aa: CASSLETDTQYF

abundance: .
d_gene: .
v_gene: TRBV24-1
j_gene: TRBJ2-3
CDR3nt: TGTGCCACCAGAGGGGACACAGATACGCAGTATTTT
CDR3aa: CATRGDTDTQYF

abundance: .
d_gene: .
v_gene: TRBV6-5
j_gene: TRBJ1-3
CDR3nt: TGTGCCAGCAGTTACTCGATGGGGTATGGGGGAAACACCATATATTTT
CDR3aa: CASSYSMGYGGNTIYF

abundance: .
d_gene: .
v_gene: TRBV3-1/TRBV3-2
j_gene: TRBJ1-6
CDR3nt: TGTGCCAGCAGACCCCCTGACAGAGATTCACCCCTCCACTTT
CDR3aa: CASRPPDRDSPLHF

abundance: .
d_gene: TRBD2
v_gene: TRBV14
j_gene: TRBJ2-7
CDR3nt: TGTGCCAGCAGCCGGACCTACACGGCGGGGGACCCTTACGAGCAGTACTTC
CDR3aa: CASSRTYTAGDPYEQYF

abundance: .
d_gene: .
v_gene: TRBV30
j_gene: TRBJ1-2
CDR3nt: TGTGCCTGGAGTGATCCACCTCTAGACAAAGGTGGCTACACCTTC
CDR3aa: CAWSDPPLDKGGYTF

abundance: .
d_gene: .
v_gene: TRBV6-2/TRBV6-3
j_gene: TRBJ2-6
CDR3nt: TGTGCCAGCAGTCGCCTGGTGATCTCTGGGGCCAACGTCCTGACTTTC
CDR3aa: CASSRLVISGANVLTF

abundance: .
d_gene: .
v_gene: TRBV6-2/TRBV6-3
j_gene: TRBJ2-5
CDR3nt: TGTGCCAGCAGTTACCACTCGGGGGCAGAGACCCAGTACTTC
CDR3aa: CASSYHSGAETQYF

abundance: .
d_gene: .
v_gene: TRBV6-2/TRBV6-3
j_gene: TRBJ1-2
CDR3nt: TGTGCCAGCAGTTACAGGGGTTACGATGGCTACACCTTC
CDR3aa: CASSYRGYDGYTF